The clone carrying this TCR beta chain is medium-sized (0.01 to 0.1%) in the sample. Original analysis: Amplification from reference gene primers served as the basis for estimated nucleated cell counts. Profiled with immunoSEQ multiplex PCR; TCRdb holds only in-frame clones, not every one. Clone size and V and J calls were adopted from that table, with D and trimming inferred from the DNA. The sample yields roughly 33,000 clones, 80% to 90% seen once. These data are taken from a study of blood T cell repertoires in COVID-19. The wider study: T cells, B-cell-depleted T cells, or PBMCs provided the cDNA or gDNA that served as material.

This clonotype was obtained from a man aged 80 or over with active COVID-19. Sequenced input: peripheral blood.

In nucleotides, the CDR3 is TGTGCCACCAGTGATTTGTCTAGCGGGGTAGAGACCCAGTACTTC. Protein product: CATSDLSSGVETQYF. The chain is built from TRBV24-1 and TRBJ2-5; 9 bases are a match to TRBD2. Trimming at V came to 0 bases and at J to 4 bases, leaving 2 bases not matched to a gene. This CDR3 is 15 amino acids long. CDR1 and CDR2 from the germline V gene are KGHDR and SFDVKD.